Listed below are T cell receptor beta chains from one sample, sequenced in a study of graft-versus-host responses after intestinal transplantation. Repertoires were generated with immunoSEQ multiplex PCR, while TCRdb's copy carries only in-frame clones and drops some. In the table there are more than 75,000 clones, approximately 90% of which are singletons. The antigens for these receptors are not known. Sequences were derived from unstimulated CD4+ T cells sorted from spleen or lymph node cells, sampled before transplant. All receptors derive from a human donor who was the organ donor for an intestinal transplant. The CDR3 runs from the conserved cysteine through the conserved F or W. The order of the fields is V gene, J gene, clone size, D gene, CDR3 DNA, CDR3 protein. The D gene is left open where the match is weak. The size entry is marked missing in some rows and otherwise reads once, few, many or a size class.

TRBV5-6	TRBJ2-3	-	-	TGTGCCAGCAGCCTGGGACTCATCACAGATACGCAGTATTTT	CASSLGLITDTQYF
TRBV10-3	TRBJ1-1	-	-	TGTGCCATCAGCCTTTCGACAGGTCTGAACACTGAAGCTTTCTTT	CAISLSTGLNTEAFF
TRBV11-3	TRBJ2-7	-	-	TGTGCCAGCAGCAGCAGACAGTTCTACGAGCAGTACTTC	CASSSRQFYEQYF
TRBV5-6	TRBJ2-2	-	-	TGTGCCAGCAGCTTGATCATTGGGACTTCGAACACCGGGGAGCTGTTTTTT	CASSLIIGTSNTGELFF
TRBV6-4	TRBJ1-2	once	TRBD1	TGTGCCAGCAAGGGGACAGGACTAAGCGGCTACACCTTC	CASKGTGLSGYTF
TRBV27	TRBJ2-7	-	TRBD1	TGTGCCAGCAGCTTCCCCGGGACAGGGACCTACGAGCAGTACTTC	CASSFPGTGTYEQYF
TRBV7-2	TRBJ2-7	-	TRBD1	TGTGCCAGCAGCTTAGCCACAGGGGGCTCCTACGAGCAGTACTTC	CASSLATGGSYEQYF
TRBV15	TRBJ1-4	-	TRBD1	TGTGCCACCAGCAGGGGACAGGGAGGGGAAAAACTGTTTTTT	CATSRGQGGEKLFF
TRBV7-3	TRBJ2-5	-	TRBD2	TGTGCCAGCAGCCTGACTAGCGGAAAAGAGACCCAGTACTTC	CASSLTSGKETQYF
TRBV30	TRBJ2-5	-	TRBD2	TGTGCCTGGACCAAACTAGCGGGAGTTGAAGAGACCCAGTACTTC	CAWTKLAGVEETQYF
TRBV18	TRBJ2-7	few	TRBD1	TGTGCCAGCTCCTCGGACAGGGCTTACGAGCAGTACTTC	CASSSDRAYEQYF
TRBV18	TRBJ2-7	-	-	TGTGCCAGCTCACCTCAGCGGGCGCTATACGAGCAGTACTTC	CASSPQRALYEQYF
TRBV29-1	TRBJ2-5	-	-	TGCAGCGCAAGGGGGGGTGTGGGAGAGACCCAGTACTTC	CSARGGVGETQYF
TRBV2	TRBJ2-7	-	-	TGTGCCAGTAGCCTAACTAACGAGCAGTACTTC	CASSLTNEQYF
TRBV5-1	TRBJ2-3	-	TRBD2	TGCGCCAGCAGCTTGGGGGACTACCTCACAGATACGCAGTATTTT	CASSLGDYLTDTQYF
TRBV28	TRBJ2-1	-	-	TGTGCCAGCAGGCGGGACCCGTACAATGAGCAGTTCTTC	CASRRDPYNEQFF
TRBV18	TRBJ1-2	once	-	TGTGCCAGCTCACGGGGAACCCGGGGCTATGGCTACACCTTC	CASSRGTRGYGYTF
TRBV5-5	TRBJ1-2	-	-	TGTGCCAGCAGCTTGACCGACTTCTATGGCTACACCTTC	CASSLTDFYGYTF
TRBV30	TRBJ1-4	-	TRBD1	TGTGCCTGGAGGTCACAGGGGCGGAATGAAAAACTGTTTTTT	CAWRSQGRNEKLFF
TRBV10-2	TRBJ2-7	-	-	TGCGCCAGCAGGGATCTGGACACGTCCAGCGTGTACTTC	CASRDLDTSSVYF
TRBV5-6	TRBJ2-5	-	-	TGTGCCAGCAGCTCGGGGGGCCGGGGGGAGACCCAGTACTTC	CASSSGGRGETQYF
TRBV5-4	TRBJ2-1	-	-	TGTGCCAGCAGCTTGGTCCGTGAGCAGTTCTTC	CASSLVREQFF
TRBV2	TRBJ1-2	-	-	TGTGCCAGCAGTGAAGTAGGGTCCCCCCTAGCAAGTGGCTACACCTTC	CASSEVGSPLASGYTF
TRBV18	TRBJ2-5	-	-	TGTGCCAGCTCACCAAACCCCCGCTCTGCGGAACAAGAGACCCAGTACTTC	CASSPNPRSAEQETQYF
TRBV11-3	TRBJ2-3	-	TRBD1	TGTGCCAGCAGCCTGACAGGGGGCACAGATACGCAGTATTTT	CASSLTGGTDTQYF
TRBV4-1	TRBJ1-1	once	-	TGCGCCAGCAGCCAAGACGTGACAGTATGGAACACTGAAGCTTTCTTT	CASSQDVTVWNTEAFF
TRBV11-2	TRBJ2-5	-	TRBD2	TGTGCCAGCAGCTTAGGGACTAGCGGGGCCCCCCGGGAGACCCAGTACTTC	CASSLGTSGAPRETQYF
TRBV19	TRBJ1-2	-	-	TGTGCCAGTAAGTCACTGAGCTCAACCTCATATGGCTACACCTTC	CASKSLSSTSYGYTF
TRBV5-1	TRBJ2-7	-	-	TGCGCCAGCAGCTTGGATCCGGTATCCTACGAGCAGTACTTC	CASSLDPVSYEQYF
TRBV2	TRBJ1-2	-	-	TGTGCCAGCAGCTTCTATGGCTACACCTTC	CASSFYGYTF
TRBV1	TRBJ2-5	-	-	TGCACCAGCAGCCAACCGAACGCCCGCAACTTGGAAGGACAACAAGAGACCCAGTACTTC	CTSSQPNARNLEGQQETQYF
TRBV11-3	TRBJ2-7	-	-	TGTGCCAGCAGCTTAGACAGGGCTGGCGAGCAGTACTTC	CASSLDRAGEQYF
TRBV28	TRBJ1-5	once	-	TGTGCCAGCAGTTTAGTGAGGGGGGGTCAGCCCCAGCATTTT	CASSLVRGGQPQHF
TRBV30	TRBJ1-3	-	-	TGTGCCTGGAGTGTAATAAGAAACACCATATATTTT	CAWSVIRNTIYF
TRBV9	TRBJ1-6	-	-	TGTGCCAGCCGACTAACAGATAATTCACCCCTCCACTTT	CASRLTDNSPLHF
TRBV11-3	TRBJ2-1	once	TRBD2	TGTGCCAGCAGCGTATCGGGGGGTGTTAGCTACAATGAGCAGTTCTTC	CASSVSGGVSYNEQFF
TRBV11-3	TRBJ2-1	-	TRBD1	TGTGCCAGCAGCTTGAGGACAGGGACCTACAATGAGCAGTTCTTC	CASSLRTGTYNEQFF
TRBV2	TRBJ2-3	-	TRBD1	TGTGCCAGCAGTGGCCGGGACAGGGGCACAGATACGCAGTATTTT	CASSGRDRGTDTQYF
TRBV10-3	TRBJ2-3	-	-	TGTGCCATCAGTGGAGGGATAGATACGCAGTATTTT	CAISGGIDTQYF
TRBV7-3	TRBJ2-2	-	-	TGTGCCAGCAGCTCGATAGGGGACTGGAAGAACACCGGGGAGCTGTTTTTT	CASSSIGDWKNTGELFF
TRBV28	TRBJ1-1	once	-	TGTGCCAGCAGTTTGTCCGGGGTGGGGATGAACACTGAAGCTTTCTTT	CASSLSGVGMNTEAFF
TRBV2	TRBJ1-1	once	-	TGTGCCAGCAAGGAGGAAGCGGGGAACACTGAAGCTTTCTTT	CASKEEAGNTEAFF
TRBV28	TRBJ2-7	-	TRBD1	TGTGCCAGCAGTCCACAAGGAGGACAGGGAGGACAGTTTATCCCCTACGAGCAGTACTTC	CASSPQGGQGGQFIPYEQYF
TRBV19	TRBJ2-1	-	TRBD2	TGTGCCAGTAGTAGACTAGCGGGAATTTACAATGAGCAGTTCTTC	CASSRLAGIYNEQFF
TRBV9	TRBJ2-1	-	TRBD2	TGTGCCAGCAGCGGGATCGGACTAGAATACAATGAGCAGTTCTTC	CASSGIGLEYNEQFF
TRBV28	TRBJ1-2	few	-	TGTGCCAGCGAAGCAAGTCCAGGGGATTTTTCACCCCATGGCTACACCTTC	CASEASPGDFSPHGYTF
TRBV7-8	TRBJ2-1	once	TRBD2	TGTGCCAGCAGCTTATCAAGATTTAGCGGGGGGGCCTACGACAATGAGCAGTTCTTC	CASSLSRFSGGAYDNEQFF
TRBV6-5	TRBJ1-5	once	TRBD1	TGTGCCAGCAGCCGAGGACAGGGTGGCAATCAGCCCCAGCATTTT	CASSRGQGGNQPQHF
TRBV6-5	TRBJ1-2	once	-	TGTGCCAGCAGGCGGACAGCGGCAAGCCTCTATGGCTACACCTTC	CASRRTAASLYGYTF
TRBV14	TRBJ1-6	-	-	TGTGCCAGCAGCACATCCGCAGGGCCAGGGTATTCACCCCTCCACTTT	CASSTSAGPGYSPLHF
TRBV9	TRBJ2-1	-	-	TGTGCCAGCAGCACGCCCCGGAATGAGCAGTTCTTC	CASSTPRNEQFF
TRBV28	TRBJ1-4	-	TRBD1	TGTGCCAGCAGTACATACAGGGGCGTCTGGGAAAAACTGTTTTTT	CASSTYRGVWEKLFF